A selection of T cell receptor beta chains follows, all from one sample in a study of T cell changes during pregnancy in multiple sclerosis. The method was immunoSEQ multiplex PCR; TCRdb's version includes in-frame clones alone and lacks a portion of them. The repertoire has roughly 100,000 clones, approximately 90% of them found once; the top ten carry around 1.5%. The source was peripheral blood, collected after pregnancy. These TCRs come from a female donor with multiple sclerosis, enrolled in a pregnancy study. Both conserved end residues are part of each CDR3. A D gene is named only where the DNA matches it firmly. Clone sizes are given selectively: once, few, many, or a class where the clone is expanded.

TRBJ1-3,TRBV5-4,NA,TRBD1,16,CASSAGTGRTGNTIYF,TGTGCCAGCAGCGCCGGGACAGGGAGGACCGGAAACACCATATATTTT
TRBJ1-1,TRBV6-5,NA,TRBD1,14,CASSRGLGNTEAFF,TGTGCCAGCTCCAGGGGGCTCGGGAACACTGAAGCTTTCTTT
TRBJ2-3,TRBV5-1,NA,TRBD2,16,CASSLYGGAGTDTQYF,TGCGCCAGCAGCCTCTACGGGGGGGCCGGGACAGATACGCAGTATTTT
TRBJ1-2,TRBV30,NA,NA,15,CAWKRIQGNPYGYTF,TGTGCCTGGAAAAGGATCCAGGGTAACCCCTATGGCTACACCTTC
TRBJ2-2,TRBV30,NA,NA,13,CAWSVLGPGELFF,TGTGCCTGGAGTGTATTGGGGCCCGGGGAGCTGTTTTTT
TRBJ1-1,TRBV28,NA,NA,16,CASSYNPVDASTEAFF,TGTGCCAGCAGTTATAACCCAGTCGATGCATCCACTGAAGCTTTCTTT
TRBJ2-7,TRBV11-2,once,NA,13,CASSLPGTYEQYF,TGTGCCAGCAGCTTACCCGGTACCTACGAGCAGTACTTC
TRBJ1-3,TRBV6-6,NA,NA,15,CASSSSTGSGNTIYF,TGTGCCAGCAGTTCCTCGACTGGCTCTGGAAACACCATATATTTT
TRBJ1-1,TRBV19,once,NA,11,CASSPGAEAFF,TGTGCCAGTAGCCCCGGGGCTGAAGCTTTCTTT
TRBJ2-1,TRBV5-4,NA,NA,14,CASSLAGVGNEQFF,TGTGCCAGCAGCTTGGCAGGGGTGGGGAATGAGCAGTTCTTC
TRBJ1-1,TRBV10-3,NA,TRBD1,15,CAISRQPGGRTEAFF,TGTGCCATCAGTCGCCAGCCAGGGGGCCGGACTGAAGCTTTCTTT
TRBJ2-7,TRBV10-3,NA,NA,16,CAISESIRQETYEQYF,TGTGCCATCAGTGAGTCGATCCGACAGGAAACCTACGAGCAGTACTTC
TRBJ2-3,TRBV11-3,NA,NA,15,CASSLGGGSGDTQYF,TGTGCCAGCAGCTTAGGGGGGGGCTCCGGTGATACGCAGTATTTT
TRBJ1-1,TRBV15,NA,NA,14,CATSKKDMNTEAFF,TGTGCCACCAGCAAGAAGGACATGAACACTGAAGCTTTCTTT
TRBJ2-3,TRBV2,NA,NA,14,CASIQDYATDTQYF,TGTGCCAGCATCCAGGATTACGCTACGGATACGCAGTATTTT
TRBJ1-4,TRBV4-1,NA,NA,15,CASSQDGGGNEKLFF,TGCGCCAGCAGCCAAGATGGGGGGGGGAATGAAAAACTGTTTTTT
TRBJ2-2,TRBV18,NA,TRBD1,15,CASSPTGGDTGELFF,TGTGCCAGCTCACCGACAGGGGGCGACACCGGGGAGCTGTTTTTT
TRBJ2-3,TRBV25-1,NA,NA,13,CASSDGGADTQYF,TGTGCCAGCAGTGACGGCGGGGCTGATACGCAGTATTTT
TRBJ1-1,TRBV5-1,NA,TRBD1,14,CASSPPTGATEAFF,TGCGCCAGCAGTCCACCTACAGGGGCCACTGAAGCTTTCTTT
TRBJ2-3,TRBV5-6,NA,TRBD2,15,CASSLSSGGADTQYF,TGTGCCAGCAGCTTGAGTAGCGGGGGGGCGGATACGCAGTATTTT
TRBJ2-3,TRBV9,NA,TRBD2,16,CASSPIGGGPTDTQYF,TGTGCCAGCAGCCCCATCGGCGGGGGGCCCACAGATACGCAGTATTTT
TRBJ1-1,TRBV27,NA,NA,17,CASSLRGHHLGGTEAFF,TGTGCCAGCAGTTTAAGGGGACACCACCTAGGAGGCACTGAAGCTTTCTTT
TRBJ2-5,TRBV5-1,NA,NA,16,CASSGGTDPPGETQYF,TGCGCCAGCAGCGGCGGGACAGACCCACCCGGAGAGACCCAGTACTTC
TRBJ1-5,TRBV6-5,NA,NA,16,CASSYSSSRDDQPQHF,TGTGCCAGCAGTTACTCGTCTTCCAGGGATGATCAGCCCCAGCATTTT
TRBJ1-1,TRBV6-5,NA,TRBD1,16,CASSYSMGRGSTEAFF,TGTGCCAGCAGTTACTCGATGGGCAGGGGGAGCACTGAAGCTTTCTTT
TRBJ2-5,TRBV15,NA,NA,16,CATSSPQGQGGETQYF,TGTGCCACCAGCAGCCCCCAAGGGCAGGGCGGTGAGACCCAGTACTTC
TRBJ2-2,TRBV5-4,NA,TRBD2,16,CASSAGLAGATGELFF,TGTGCCAGCAGCGCTGGACTAGCGGGAGCCACCGGGGAGCTGTTTTTT